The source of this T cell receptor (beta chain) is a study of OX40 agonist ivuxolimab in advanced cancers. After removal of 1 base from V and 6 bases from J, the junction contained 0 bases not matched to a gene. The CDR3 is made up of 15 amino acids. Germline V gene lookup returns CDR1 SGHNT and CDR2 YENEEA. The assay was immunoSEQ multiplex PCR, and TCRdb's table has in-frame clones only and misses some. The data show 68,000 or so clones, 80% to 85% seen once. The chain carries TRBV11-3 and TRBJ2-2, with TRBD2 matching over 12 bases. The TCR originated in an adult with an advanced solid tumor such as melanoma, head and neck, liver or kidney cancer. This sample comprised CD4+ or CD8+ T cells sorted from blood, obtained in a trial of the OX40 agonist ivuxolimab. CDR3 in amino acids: CASSLGLAGAGELFF. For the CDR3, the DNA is TGTGCCAGCAGCTTAGGACTAGCGGGAGCCGGGGAGCTGTTTTTT.